The rows below give T cell receptor beta chains drawn from one sample of a study of beta chain features in type 1 diabetes. Sequencing was performed with immunoSEQ multiplex PCR; in TCRdb, only in-frame clones are kept and a portion is missing. The data show 350,000 to 450,000 clones, around 12% seen once. The specimen sequenced was naive CD4+ T cells from blood. These receptors came from a woman aged 18-35 years with type 1 diabetes. The CDR3 runs from the conserved cysteine through the conserved F or W. A D gene is named only where the DNA matches it firmly. Size is omitted from some rows. Given values are once, few, many or a class for expanded clones.

J,size,D,V,CDR3,DNA
TRBJ1-6,.,.,TRBV2,CASSVGQGSPLHF,TGTGCCAGCAGTGTTGGTCAGGGATCACCCCTCCACTTT
TRBJ2-7,few,TRBD1,TRBV4-1,CASSQGFDRGPYEQYF,TGCGCCAGCAGCCAAGGATTTGACAGGGGACCCTACGAGCAGTACTTC
TRBJ1-1,.,.,TRBV28,CASSLAQGNTEAFF,TGTGCCAGCAGTTTGGCGCAGGGAAACACTGAAGCTTTCTTT
TRBJ2-6,few,.,TRBV7-9,CASSPQGNIPSGANVLTF,TGTGCCAGCAGCCCACAGGGCAACATTCCTTCTGGGGCCAACGTCCTGACTTTC
TRBJ2-1,.,.,TRBV30,CAWSARLERYLGNEQFF,TGTGCCTGGAGTGCACGACTAGAACGGTATTTGGGCAATGAGCAGTTCTTC
TRBJ1-2,.,.,TRBV7-9,CASSLAGEAYGYTF,TGTGCCAGCAGCCTAGCAGGCGAGGCCTATGGCTACACCTTC
TRBJ1-1,.,.,TRBV12-5,CASGPTDTEAFF,TGTGCTAGTGGCCCGACAGACACTGAAGCTTTCTTT
TRBJ1-2,.,TRBD1,TRBV30,CAFQGDGYTF,TGTGCCTTTCAGGGGGATGGCTACACCTTC
TRBJ1-1,.,.,TRBV7-2,CASSLTGENTEAFF,TGTGCCAGCAGCTTAACGGGGGAGAACACTGAAGCTTTCTTT
TRBJ1-1,.,.,TRBV7-2,CASSPDKNTEAFF,TGTGCCAGCAGCCCGGACAAGAACACTGAAGCTTTCTTT
TRBJ1-2,.,.,TRBV5-6,CASSLKGIGYGYTF,TGTGCCAGCAGCTTGAAGGGGATAGGGTATGGCTACACCTTC
TRBJ2-3,.,TRBD1,TRBV5-6,CASSSPAGQDTDTQYF,TGTGCCAGCAGCTCCCCGGCTGGACAGGACACAGATACGCAGTATTTT
TRBJ2-1,few,TRBD2,TRBV4-3,CASSQVLAGPNPQFF,TGCGCCAGCAGCCAAGTCCTAGCGGGACCGAACCCTCAGTTCTTC
TRBJ2-3,few,TRBD2,TRBV2,CATPLGGRGPRSGQYF,TGTGCCACCCCGTTGGGCGGGAGGGGACCTCGATCAGGGCAGTATTTT
TRBJ2-1,few,.,TRBV18,CASSPPTGYNEQFF,TGTGCCAGCTCACCACCCACAGGGTACAATGAGCAGTTCTTC
TRBJ1-2,few,.,TRBV21-1,CASSASSGGRAYYGYTF,TGTGCCAGCAGCGCTTCATCGGGGGGGCGGGCCTACTATGGCTACACCTTC
TRBJ2-5,.,TRBD2,TRBV14,CASSRGTIQETQYF,TGTGCCAGCAGCCGAGGGACTATCCAAGAGACCCAGTACTTC
TRBJ2-7,.,TRBD2,TRBV30,CAWSASGSSYEQYF,TGTGCCTGGAGTGCTAGCGGGAGCTCCTACGAGCAGTACTTC
TRBJ2-7,few,TRBD1,TRBV7-9,CASSYRQGEQYF,TGTGCCAGCAGCTACCGACAGGGGGAGCAGTACTTC
TRBJ2-7,.,TRBD2,TRBV27,CASSFKTGTTGPYEQYF,TGTGCCAGCAGTTTCAAGACCGGGACTACCGGCCCCTACGAGCAGTACTTC
TRBJ2-7,.,.,TRBV28,CASTGLPAYEQYF,TGTGCCAGCACGGGACTCCCCGCCTACGAGCAGTACTTC
TRBJ2-7,few,.,TRBV28,CASSLGFVYEQYF,TGTGCCAGCAGTTTGGGCTTCGTCTACGAGCAGTACTTC
TRBJ2-5,.,TRBD2,TRBV14,CASSSGISQYF,TGTGCCAGCAGCAGCGGGATTTCCCAGTACTTC
TRBJ2-5,.,.,TRBV18,CASSGPRGQETQYF,TGTGCCAGCTCCGGCCCCAGGGGACAAGAGACCCAGTACTTC
TRBJ2-3,few,.,TRBV18,CASSPPATDTQYF,TGTGCCAGCTCACCACCGGCAACAGATACGCAGTATTTT
TRBJ2-1,.,.,TRBV9,CASSKGTLSYNEQFF,TGTGCCAGCAGCAAGGGGACTCTCTCCTACAATGAGCAGTTCTTC
TRBJ2-2,.,TRBD1,TRBV15,CATSREDRGGTGELFF,TGTGCCACCAGCAGGGAGGACAGGGGGGGCACCGGGGAGCTGTTTTTT
TRBJ2-3,few,.,TRBV4-3,CASSPRAGVADTQYF,TGCGCCAGCAGCCCCCGAGCAGGGGTGGCAGATACGCAGTATTTT
TRBJ2-7,few,.,TRBV6-5,CASREQYSYEQYF,TGTGCGAGCAGGGAACAGTACTCCTACGAGCAGTACTTC
TRBJ2-3,few,TRBD2,TRBV5-4,CASRWTSGRFRTDTQYF,TGTGCCAGCAGGTGGACTAGCGGGAGGTTTCGCACAGATACGCAGTATTTT
TRBJ1-2,.,.,TRBV25-1,CASSEAENYGYTF,TGTGCCAGCAGTGAAGCGGAAAACTATGGCTACACCTTC
TRBJ2-1,.,TRBD1,TRBV5-1,CASSSRQGAGNEQFF,TGCGCCAGCAGCTCCCGCCAGGGGGCTGGCAATGAGCAGTTCTTC
TRBJ2-7,few,.,TRBV19,CASSTDPRRPTGEQYF,TGTGCCAGTAGTACCGATCCTCGGCGGCCCACGGGCGAGCAGTACTTC
TRBJ2-5,.,.,TRBV7-8,CASSLSGETQYF,TGTGCCAGCAGCCTCTCAGGCGAGACCCAGTACTTC
TRBJ2-5,.,.,TRBV7-6,CASSLALAIQETQYF,TGTGCCAGCAGCTTAGCGCTGGCAATACAAGAGACCCAGTACTTC
TRBJ2-3,.,.,TRBV14,CASSQDWAVRDTQYF,TGTGCCAGCAGCCAAGATTGGGCTGTCCGAGATACGCAGTATTTT
TRBJ2-7,few,TRBD2,TRBV7-2,CASSPVVLAGNEQYF,TGTGCCAGCAGCCCAGTAGTACTAGCGGGGAACGAGCAGTACTTC
TRBJ2-5,.,TRBD1,TRBV18,CASSRDSQETQYF,TGTGCCAGCTCAAGGGACAGCCAAGAGACCCAGTACTTC
TRBJ1-2,.,.,TRBV28,CASSYAGIGYGYTF,TGTGCCAGCAGTTACGCAGGGATCGGCTATGGCTACACCTTC
TRBJ2-1,few,.,TRBV29-1,CSVADNEQFF,TGCAGCGTTGCCGACAATGAGCAGTTCTTC
TRBJ2-1,.,.,TRBV18,CASSPPLAHPRANEQFF,TGTGCCAGCTCACCACCGCTCGCCCACCCTAGAGCCAATGAGCAGTTCTTC
TRBJ2-5,.,.,TRBV5-1,CASSFRGSQYF,TGCGCCAGCAGCTTCAGGGGATCCCAGTACTTC
TRBJ2-2,few,TRBD2,TRBV30,CAWSSGTNTGELFF,TGTGCCTGGAGTAGCGGGACGAACACCGGGGAGCTGTTTTTT
TRBJ1-6,.,.,TRBV2,CATGQTTYNSPLHF,TGTGCCACCGGACAAACCACCTATAATTCACCCCTCCACTTT
TRBJ1-1,.,TRBD1,TRBV29-1,CSVKRQGRWVEAFF,TGCAGCGTTAAAAGACAGGGGCGGTGGGTCGAAGCTTTCTTT
TRBJ2-2,few,TRBD1,TRBV28,CASGGQGVAGELFF,TGTGCCAGTGGAGGACAGGGAGTGGCCGGGGAGCTGTTTTTT
TRBJ2-7,.,TRBD1,TRBV7-8,CASSLGGAGGDSYEQYF,TGTGCCAGCAGCTTAGGGGGAGCAGGGGGCGACTCCTACGAGCAGTACTTC
TRBJ1-1,once,.,TRBV7-9,CASSPYRNTEAFF,TGTGCCAGCAGCCCATACAGGAACACTGAAGCTTTCTTT
TRBJ1-2,.,.,TRBV15,CATSRSPTPPGYTF,TGTGCCACCAGCAGATCCCCCACTCCGCCTGGCTACACCTTC